This TCR beta chain was obtained from a study of T cell responses to AZD1222 COVID-19 vaccine. Study summary: Both about-4-week and about-12-week second-dose recipients were combined. Whole-study results and caveats: Donors, mostly white British, included more females; clonal diversity was possibly underestimated. Vaccination with two AZD1222 doses was followed by a rise in Spike-specific TCR breadth and depth.

Sequenced by immunoSEQ multiplex PCR; TCRdb stores in-frame clones only, minus some. Of over 150,000 clones detected, about 88% appear once; the ten largest clones hold 5.5%. With regard to this clone: Its antigen is still unknown.

Germline CDR1 and CDR2: GTSNPN and SVGIG (reference sequence). This CDR3 has 13 amino acids. V dropped 3 bases and J dropped 7 bases, with 13 bases sitting between them. Material: peripheral blood, obtained on day 0 of AZD1222 vaccination. The V gene is TRBV30, the J gene TRBJ1-5, with D unclear. The TCR originated in an adult in good health. Here the CDR3 reads CAWRSGVRQPQHF. The CDR3 DNA follows: TGTGCCTGGAGGTCTGGGGTACGACAGCCCCAGCATTTT.